This T cell receptor beta chain was identified in a study of T cells in Graves' hyperthyroidism and ophthalmopathy. Using RNA transcripts as the source, TCR beta CDR3 regions were amplified. The primer set for the first-round RT-PCR of the TCR CDR3 was HTBI. MiXCR was run by TCRdb on the multiplex PCR reads, yielding one entry per CDR3 protein. The profile shows about 840,000 distinct CDR3 sequences, 38% of them singletons. V was clipped by 2 bases and J by 1 base; unmatched bases: 3. Germline V CDR1 and CDR2: SEHNR, FQNEAQ (reference sequence). This CDR3 comprises 15 residues. Hyperthyroidism of Graves' type that showed no ophthalmopathy progression within 18 months was stable.

Specimen: blood. This sequence joins TRBV7-9 and TRBJ1-2; 8 bases are a match to TRBD1. The sequence was obtained from a man aged 18 to 30 with Graves' hyperthyroidism. The DNA of the CDR3 is TGTGCCAGCAGCTTAAAACAGGGGGTTAACTATGGCTACACCTTC. Its protein is CASSLKQGVNYGYTF.